One and the same sample provided the 23 T cell receptor beta chains below, sequenced in a study of blood T cell repertoires in COVID-19. Data came from immunoSEQ multiplex PCR; TCRdb stores just in-frame clones and leaves some out. The sample has roughly 290,000 clones, 75% to 90% seen once; the top ten hold 2.2%. Specimen: PBMCs or T cells enriched from blood (not recorded which). All receptors come from a young man who had recovered from COVID-19.

The chain has TRBV7-9 and TRBJ1-1, with D tentatively TRBD1 (6 bases). The CDR3 extends over 15 amino acids. Germline assignment: CDR1 SEHNR and CDR2 FQNEAQ (reference sequence). Trimming cost V 2 bases and J 3 bases, with 13 bases left between them. The CDR3 reads CASSLRGGGDTEAFF. CDR3 bases: TGTGCCAGCAGCTTACGCGGAGGGGGGGACACTGAAGCTTTCTTT.

The CDR3 here is CASSVGAGYTDTQYF. CDR3 DNA: TGTGCCAGCAGCGTAGGGGCGGGGTACACAGATACGCAGTATTTT. The chain couples TRBV9 to TRBJ2-3, with a possible D match to TRBD2 (6 bases). Germline V gene data show CDR1 as SGDLS and CDR2 as YYNGEE. The CDR3 spans 15 residues. Trimming removed 0 bases from V and 2 bases from J, with 10 bases in between.

The CDR3 region is CASSARQGRSNSPLHF. The CDR3 DNA follows: TGTGCCAGCAGCGCGAGACAGGGAAGGAGCAATTCACCCCTCCACTTT. This chain links TRBV7-2 with TRBJ1-6; TRBD1 matches at 7 bases. The V segment lost 5 bases and the J segment 7 bases; nucleotides outside the gene matches: 11. This CDR3 spans 16 amino acids. Per germline, CDR1 SGHTA and CDR2 FQGNSA.

The chain has TRBV6-2 or TRBV6-3 and TRBJ2-1; D is possibly TRBD2 (5 bases). The V gene lost 5 bases and the J gene lost 8 bases, with 13 bases spanning the gap. The CDR3 covers 13 residues. CDR1 is MNHEY and CDR2 is SVGEGT in the germline V gene. Here the CDR3 DNA reads TGTGCCAGCAGTACCCGGACTTACCATGAGCAGTTCTTC. The encoded protein is CASSTRTYHEQFF.

The DNA of the CDR3 is TGTGCCAGCAGCTTAAGGACAGGGGGCACTGAAGCTTTCTTT. This gives the protein CASSLRTGGTEAFF. The chain employs TRBV2 and TRBJ1-1; 10 bases map to TRBD1. CDR1 is SNHLY and CDR2 is FYNNEI in the germline V gene. The CDR3 is made up of 14 amino acids. V lost 6 bases, J lost 4 bases, and 5 bases stayed unmatched.

The rearrangement uses TRBV5-1 and TRBJ2-1; D is possibly TRBD2 (6 bases). Germline V gene lookup returns CDR1 SGHRS and CDR2 YFSETQ. Between the trimmed V and J ends, which lost 1 base and 10 bases, there was a span of 12 bases. The CDR3 sequence is 13 residues long. CDR3: CASSLFRGNEQFF. CDR3 DNA: TGCGCCAGCAGCTTGTTTCGGGGGAACGAGCAGTTCTTC.

The chain combines TRBV3-1 (or the pseudogene TRBV3-2) with TRBJ1-6; D remains ambiguous. The CDR3 covers 13 residues. Trimming stripped 1 base from V and 9 bases from J, with 7 bases between. Per the germline V gene, CDR1 is LGHDT and CDR2 is YNNKEL (reference sequence). The CDR3 coding sequence is TGTGCCAGCAGCCAAGGAACACCTTCACCCCTCCACTTT. Its translation is CASSQGTPSPLHF.

The chain uses TRBV4-2 and TRBJ1-2; D ambiguous. Trimming left V 0 bases short and J 5 bases short, with 13 bases between. Germline assignment: CDR1 LGHNA and CDR2 YNFKEQ. The CDR3 is 15 residues long. CDR3 sequence reads: CASSQDPQTGYGYTF. In DNA, the CDR3 is TGTGCCAGCAGCCAAGATCCACAGACGGGGTATGGCTACACCTTC.

The chain links TRBV7-2 to TRBJ1-3; possible D gene TRBD1, 5 bases. Germline V lookup: CDR1 SGHTA, CDR2 FQGNSA. CDR3 length equals 16 residues. The germline V and J ends were trimmed by 0 bases and 0 bases, with 9 bases remaining between them. DNA for the CDR3: TGTGCCAGCAGCTTAGCGGGGGGATTCTCTGGAAACACCATATATTTT. Translating it yields CASSLAGGFSGNTIYF. Drawing the rest from reference TRBV7-2 and TRBJ1-3, the complete variable domain is GAGVSQSPSNKVTEKGKDVELRCDPISGHTALYWYRQSLGQGLEFLIYFQGNSAPDKSGLPSDRFSAERTGGSVSTLTIQRTQQEDSAVYLCASSLAGGFSGNTIYFGEGSWLTVV.

This clone was counted a few times. This chain uses TRBV2 with TRBJ1-2, with D maybe TRBD1 (5 bases). There are 15 residues in the CDR3. CDR1 and CDR2 from the germline V gene are SNHLY and FYNNEI. V was clipped by 8 bases and J by 7 bases, with 23 bases between them. As DNA, the CDR3 is TGTGCCAGCTCCCCTCAGGGCGGGGGGACTCTTGGCTACACCTTC. The encoded protein is CASSPQGGGTLGYTF.

A single count supports this clone. The chain couples TRBV29-1 to TRBJ1-5, with D maybe TRBD1 (5 bases). In germline, CDR1 is SQVTM, CDR2 ANQGSEA. This CDR3 has 13 amino acids. V lost 4 bases and J lost 0, with 7 bases in between. CDR3 in DNA: TGCAGCGTTGGGACAAGTAGCAATCAGCCCCAGCATTTT. Amino acids: CSVGTSSNQPQHF.

The chain joins TRBV12-3 or TRBV12-4 to TRBJ2-7; perhaps TRBD2 as D (5 bases). Trimming left V 6 bases short and J 3 bases short, with 12 bases between. The CDR3 runs 13 residues. CDR3 DNA: TGTGCCAGCAGCCGCTTTGACTACTACGAGCAGTACTTC. Its translation: CASSRFDYYEQYF.

This clone was recorded a few times. This sequence joins TRBV4-3 and TRBJ1-1; weak D call: TRBD1 (5 bases). V gave up 0 bases and J gave up 9 bases, with 11 bases separating them. The CDR3 covers 13 residues. CDR1 is LGHNA and CDR2 is YSLEER in the germline V gene. The CDR3 DNA sequence: TGCGCCAGCAGCCAAGATCGGCAGGGAAAAGCTTTCTTT. Its translation: CASSQDRQGKAFF.

This sequence joins TRBV6-1 and TRBJ2-7; possible D gene TRBD2, 6 bases. CDR1 is MNHNS, CDR2 SASEGT, per germline. This CDR3 spans 15 amino acids. Trimming took 1 base from V and 2 from J, leaving 12 bases between them. Here the CDR3 DNA reads TGTGCCAGCAGTGAAGGCGGGGCGGCCACCTACGAGCAGTACTTC. Protein sequence: CASSEGGAATYEQYF.

This sequence joins TRBV7-9 and TRBJ2-7, with a tentative D call TRBD1 (6 bases). Germline V gene lookup returns CDR1 SEHNR and CDR2 FQNEAQ (reference sequence). V was pared by 4 bases and J by 6 bases, with 16 bases between. There are 14 residues in the CDR3. The CDR3 DNA is TGTGCCAGCAGCTATCAGGGGCGCCAATCCGAGCAGTACTTC. Protein sequence: CASSYQGRQSEQYF.

CDR3 DNA: TGTGCCAGCAGCCAAGATCGTTCGGACAGCATCTATGGCTACACCTTC. It codes for CASSQDRSDSIYGYTF. This chain uses TRBV3-1 (or the pseudogene TRBV3-2) with TRBJ1-2; D may be TRBD1 (6 bases). The CDR3 is 16 amino acids. Trimming took 0 bases from V and 4 from J, leaving 15 bases between them. Germline CDR1 and CDR2: LGHDT and YNNKEL (reference sequence).

In this sample, this clone turned up once. The J gene is TRBJ1-1, the V gene TRBV3-1 (or the pseudogene TRBV3-2); D ambiguous. V lost 3 bases, J lost 8 bases, and 16 bases lay in between. This CDR3 has 14 amino acids. Germline values: CDR1 LGHDT, CDR2 YNNKEL (reference sequence). The CDR3, as DNA: TGTGCCAGCAGCCAGCGTTCCGGGGTCGGGGAAGCTTTCTTT. Translation: CASSQRSGVGEAFF.

The chain uses TRBV6-4 and TRBJ2-7; 9 bases agree with TRBD1. Losses at the gene ends were 4 bases for V and 1 base for J; bases not matched to a gene: 5. The CDR3 is made up of 15 amino acids. Germline CDR1 MRHNA, CDR2 SNTAGT. CDR3 bases: TGTGCCAGCAGTGCACCGGGACAGGGATCCTACGAGCAGTACTTC. It yields the protein CASSAPGQGSYEQYF.

V usage is TRBV5-4 and J usage is TRBJ1-1; D perhaps matches TRBD1 (6 bases). V lost 6 bases, J lost 1 base, and 7 bases lay in between. The V gene's germline CDR1 is SGHNT and CDR2 YYREEE (reference sequence). This CDR3 region has 12 residues. This CDR3 is CASKGQNTEAFF. As DNA, the CDR3 is TGTGCCAGCAAGGGACAGAACACTGAAGCTTTCTTT.

CDR3 residues: CASSLDQAHSGYTF. The CDR3 DNA sequence: TGCGCCAGCAGCTTGGATCAGGCACACAGTGGCTACACCTTC. This rearrangement joins TRBV5-1 to TRBJ1-2; D call uncertain. V shed 0 bases and J shed 7 bases, with 13 bases lying between them. There are 14 residues in the CDR3. Germline V lookup: CDR1 SGHRS, CDR2 YFSETQ. Filled out from reference TRBV5-1 and TRBJ1-2, the complete variable domain reads KAGVTQTPRYLIKTRGQQVTLSCSPISGHRSVSWYQQTPGQGLQFLFEYFSETQRNKGNFPGRFSGRQFSNSRSEMNVSTLELGDSALYLCASSLDQAHSGYTFGSGTRLTVV.

This rearrangement joins TRBV9 to TRBJ2-1; 9 bases are shared with TRBD2. The trim removed 4 bases at V and 5 bases at J, leaving 10 bases unmatched. The CDR3 has 16 amino acids. Germline values: CDR1 SGDLS, CDR2 YYNGEE. The CDR3 sequence: CASSPQGAGGNNEQFF. For the CDR3, the DNA is TGTGCCAGCAGCCCCCAAGGCGCGGGGGGGAACAATGAGCAGTTCTTC.

V gene TRBV18 combines with J gene TRBJ2-1; D not resolved. CDR3 length: 13 residues. V lost 3 bases and J lost 10, with 13 bases in between. In germline, CDR1 is KGHSH, CDR2 LQKENI. CDR3 protein: CASSPPVDREQFF. Written as DNA, the CDR3 is TGTGCCAGCTCACCCCCGGTAGATCGGGAGCAGTTCTTC.

This clone was picked up one time. The chain uses TRBV6-1 and TRBJ2-7, with a possible D match to TRBD1 (6 bases). This CDR3 spans 15 amino acids. V was clipped by 1 base and J by 3 bases, with 13 bases between them. The germline V gene encodes CDR1 MNHNS and CDR2 SASEGT. CDR3: CASSEGQDGVYEQYF. The CDR3, as DNA: TGTGCCAGCAGTGAAGGACAGGACGGGGTCTACGAGCAGTACTTC.